These T cell receptor beta chains were read from a single sample in a study of cytomegalovirus exposure and HLA in healthy donors. Sequencing was performed with immunoSEQ multiplex PCR; in TCRdb, only in-frame clones are kept and a portion is missing. The table lists 70,000 or so clones, about 74% of them singletons. The material sequenced was PBMCs. The receptors originated from a woman aged 60-75 years in good health and CMV-seropositive. CDR3s include the opening cysteine and the closing phenylalanine or tryptophan. D genes are given only for firm matches. Not all rows give a size; the values are once, few, many and, for expanded clones, a class.

j_gene	v_gene	d_gene	abundance	CDR3nt	CDR3aa
TRBJ1-4	TRBV7-8	TRBD1	few	TGTGCCAGCAGCTTGGACAGGGCTGAAAAACTGTTTTTT	CASSLDRAEKLFF
TRBJ1-5	TRBV6-1	-	-	TGTGCCAGCAGTGTGACAGGCAATCAGCCCCAACATTTT	CASSVTGNQPQHF
TRBJ2-3	TRBV18	-	-	TGTGCCAGCTCACTCCTCACAGATACGCAGTATTTT	CASSLLTDTQYF
TRBJ2-3	TRBV7-2	TRBD2	-	TGTGCCAGCAGACCTAGCGGGGCCCGCACAGATACGCAGTATTTT	CASRPSGARTDTQYF
TRBJ1-3	TRBV30	-	-	TGTGCCTGGAGATTGCGGGGGGGTCTGGGTGGAAACACCATATATTTT	CAWRLRGGLGGNTIYF
TRBJ1-2	TRBV18	TRBD1	-	TGTGCCAGCTCACCACCGGACAGGGGATATGGCTACACCTTC	CASSPPDRGYGYTF
TRBJ2-4	TRBV6-6	TRBD1	-	TGTGCCAGCAGTCCAGGACAGGGGAGTGGCATTCAGTACTTC	CASSPGQGSGIQYF
TRBJ2-1	TRBV28	TRBD2	-	TGTGCCAGCAGTTTAATGGCTAGCGGCTTCAATGAGCAGTTCTTC	CASSLMASGFNEQFF
TRBJ2-1	TRBV7-9	-	-	TGTGCCAGCAGCCAGTTAGGGACAAGTGCGTTCTTC	CASSQLGTSAFF
TRBJ1-1	TRBV7-9	-	-	TGTGCCAGCAGCTCAGACATGAACACTGAAGCTTTCTTT	CASSSDMNTEAFF
TRBJ2-7	TRBV11-1	TRBD2	-	TGTGCCAGCAGCTTAGGACTAGCGCGTTACGAGCAGTACTTC	CASSLGLARYEQYF